One T cell receptor (beta chain) is described in this entry. The target antigen is unknown. The junction departs from the called germline gene at one end, perhaps through a read error. Those patients picked for sequencing had displayed CD8+CD57+ cell expansion on flow cytometry. None of the patients had been given any therapy when their blood was sampled. This sample was taken from a study of CD8+CD57+ T cells in acquired aplastic anemia. The overall study: Sorted CD4+ and CD8+ cells gave an average of roughly 3.5 ug of DNA. Notes on the study in general: Both patients and controls carried the same twenty-nine CD8+ CDR3 sequences.

This CDR3 region has 15 residues. Germline assignment: CDR1 LNHNV and CDR2 YYDKDF (reference sequence). CDR3 and TCR beta VDJ profiling relied on a genomic DNA template. TCRdb re-called the reads through MiXCR, storing one row per CDR3 protein. The sample holds approximately 190,000 distinct CDR3 sequences; around 45% are singletons and the top ten take approximately 9.7%. This TCR was recovered from a human donor with aplastic anemia. The specimen was sorted CD4+, CD8+, or CD8+CD57+ T cells (not recorded which) from PBMCs. V and J are TRBV15 and TRBJ2-3, with D hard to call. The CDR3 sequence: CATSRDYASTDTQYF. The CDR3 DNA follows: TGTGCCACCAGCAGAGATTATGCGAGCACGGATACGCAGTATTTT.